One sample yielded the 24 T cell receptor beta chains listed below, sequenced in a study of T-cell reconstitution after alpha-beta-depleted transplantation in children. Preparation of the TCRbeta library involved a method that used unique molecular identifiers. TCRdb fed the PCR reads into MiXCR, producing one record per CDR3 protein. The sample shows 610,000 or so distinct CDR3 sequences, approximately 30% of them seen only once. The sample here was PBMCs, taken before TCRalphabeta/CD19-depleted stem cell transplant. The receptors were gathered from a boy under three years old with Wiskott-Aldrich syndrome, due to receive a stem cell transplant.

The chain couples TRBV23-1 to TRBJ1-5; D is undetermined. TRBV23-1 is an open reading frame, and its role is uncertain. The CDR3 length is 11 residues. Trimming took off 4 bases at V and 9 bases at J, with 7 bases between the two ends. CDR3 amino acids: CASSPSWPQHF. CDR3 in DNA: TGCGCCAGCAGTCCGTCGTGGCCCCAGCATTTT.

This chain connects TRBV5-1 to TRBJ2-1; 14 bases match TRBD2. J was trimmed by 7 bases and V by 2 bases; bases with no gene match: 11. The CDR3 consists of 18 residues. The germline V gene has CDR1 SGHRS and CDR2 YFSETQ. As DNA, the CDR3 is TGCGCCAGCAGCTTAAGCATAAGGACTAGCGGGAGGACGAATGAGCAGTTCTTC. Translation gives CASSLSIRTSGRTNEQFF. The full variable domain, in which reference TRBV5-1 and TRBJ2-1 provide the parts outside the CDR3, is KAGVTQTPRYLIKTRGQQVTLSCSPISGHRSVSWYQQTPGQGLQFLFEYFSETQRNKGNFPGRFSGRQFSNSRSEMNVSTLELGDSALYLCASSLSIRTSGRTNEQFFGPGTRLTVL.

V is TRBV10-3 and J is TRBJ2-5; 10 bases fit TRBD2. Germline V gene data show CDR1 as ENHRY and CDR2 as SYGVKD. J lost 5 bases, V lost 0 bases, and 6 bases had no gene match. This CDR3 region has 16 residues. CDR3 nucleotides: TGTGCCATCAGTGAGTCCCTAGCGGGAGTAGAGGAGACCCAGTACTTC. This codes for CAISESLAGVEETQYF.

V is TRBV12-3 or TRBV12-4 and J is TRBJ2-2; D call uncertain. Trimming cost V 6 bases and J 0 bases, with 5 bases left between them. This CDR3 comprises 13 residues. CDR3 in amino acids: CASRTANTGELFF. The CDR3, as DNA: TGTGCCAGCAGGACCGCGAACACCGGGGAGCTGTTTTTT.

The J gene is TRBJ2-5, the V gene TRBV20-1; TRBD1 might be the D (6 bases). This CDR3 region has 14 residues. V lost 4 bases and J 4 bases, leaving 16 bases between the germline ends. Germline V CDR1 and CDR2: DFQATT, SNEGSKA (reference sequence). The CDR3 DNA sequence: TGCAGTGCTAAAGATGTGTCAGGGGCAGAGACCCAGTACTTC. This encodes CSAKDVSGAETQYF.

This chain connects TRBV7-6 to TRBJ2-7; D uncertain. The germline gives CDR1 SGHVS, CDR2 FNYEAQ. The CDR3 length is 14 residues. V was cut by 5 bases and J by 2 bases, with 13 bases left in between. The DNA of the CDR3 is TGTGCCAGCAGCCCCCAGATATCAACCTACGAGCAGTACTTC. As protein: CASSPQISTYEQYF.

The V call is TRBV20-1, the J call TRBJ1-5; TRBD1 matches 11 bases. The CDR3 extends over 14 amino acids. Per germline, CDR1 DFQATT and CDR2 SNEGSKA (reference sequence). V shed 5 bases, J shed 5 bases, and the junction held 5 bases outside the gene matches. This CDR3 is CSAYEGQGDQPQHF. DNA of the CDR3: TGCAGTGCTTACGAGGGACAGGGGGATCAGCCCCAGCATTTT.

The chain carries TRBV28 and TRBJ2-7; the D is unclear. This CDR3 is 12 amino acids long. V was trimmed by 4 bases and J by 3 bases, leaving 7 bases between them. The germline gives CDR1 MDHEN, CDR2 SYDVKM. Here the CDR3 DNA reads TGTGCCAGCAGTTCACCTTACTACGAGCAGTACTTC. As protein: CASSSPYYEQYF.

This clonotype has more than one count but fewer than ten. The chain joins TRBV5-1 to TRBJ2-2; no reliable D call. The CDR3 consists of 15 residues. The V end was cut by 4 bases, the J end by 1 base, with 11 bases between. Germline assignment: CDR1 SGHRS and CDR2 YFSETQ. The CDR3 nucleotides read TGCGCCAGCAGCATCGTTTCTGGGAACACCGGGGAGCTGTTTTTT. Amino acids: CASSIVSGNTGELFF.

The table lists this clonotype with a few counts. V gene TRBV29-1 combines with J gene TRBJ1-6; TRBD1 aligns across 7 bases. This CDR3 has 14 residues. J was trimmed by 7 bases and V by 4 bases; bases with no gene match: 7. The germline V gene encodes CDR1 SQVTM and CDR2 ANQGSEA. As DNA, the CDR3 is TGCAGCGTTGGAGAGGGGGCGGTGAATTCACCCCTCCACTTT. This encodes CSVGEGAVNSPLHF.

The gene calls are TRBV20-1 and TRBJ2-1; no clear D. The germline V gene has CDR1 DFQATT and CDR2 SNEGSKA (reference sequence). Trimming cost V 0 bases and J 5 bases, with 5 bases left between them. CDR3 length: 12 residues. The CDR3 bases are TGCAGTGCTAGAGATCTGCACAATGAGCAGTTCTTC. Translated, it gives CSARDLHNEQFF.

The V call is TRBV10-2, the J call TRBJ2-3; 9 bases map to TRBD1. V shed 6 bases, J shed 2 bases, and the junction held 9 bases outside the gene matches. This CDR3 comprises 16 residues. Per germline, CDR1 WSHSY and CDR2 SAAADI. As DNA, the CDR3 is TGCGCCAGCAGGGAGGGACAGGGAAAATTCACAGATACGCAGTATTTT. Protein: CASREGQGKFTDTQYF.

Only a few counts were recorded for this clonotype. This rearrangement joins TRBV7-3 to TRBJ2-1; TRBD2 matches at 8 bases. Losses at the gene ends were 5 bases for V and 0 bases for J; bases not matched to a gene: 6. The CDR3 covers 16 residues. From germline, CDR1 is SGHTA and CDR2 FQGTGA. The CDR3 DNA reads as TGTGCCAGCAGCGCCATAGCGGGAAGCTCCTACAATGAGCAGTTCTTC. This sequence encodes CASSAIAGSSYNEQFF.

The genes are TRBV6-1 and TRBJ2-7; 9 nucleotides match TRBD1. This CDR3 has 14 residues. The germline V gene has CDR1 MNHNS and CDR2 SASEGT. J gave up 6 bases and V 6 bases, and 9 bases lay outside the gene matches. CDR3 loop: CASRGQGIEGEQYF. In DNA, the CDR3 is TGTGCCAGCAGAGGACAGGGGATTGAGGGCGAGCAGTACTTC.

The gene calls are TRBV5-1 and TRBJ2-1; D could derive from TRBD1 or TRBD2 (5 bases each). The CDR3 consists of 14 residues. Germline-derived CDR1 and CDR2 are SGHRS and YFSETQ. Deletions cut 4 bases from V and 8 bases from J, with 16 bases between. This CDR3 reads CASSRDQPTDEQFF. DNA of the CDR3: TGCGCCAGCAGCCGGGACCAGCCAACCGATGAGCAGTTCTTC.

The chain recombines TRBV12-3 or TRBV12-4 with TRBJ2-7; 14 bases fit TRBD2. This CDR3 comprises 16 residues. The V segment lost 6 bases and the J segment 1 base; nucleotides outside the gene matches: 5. The CDR3 DNA reads TGTGCCAGCAGGCTGGGACTAGCGGGAGTTTCCTACGAGCAGTACTTC. Its protein is CASRLGLAGVSYEQYF.

This clonotype came up a few times. The V call is TRBV2, the J call TRBJ1-1; no reliable D call. CDR1 and CDR2 (germline): SNHLY, FYNNEI. Trimming removed 3 bases at V and 1 base at J, with 6 bases between. The CDR3 consists of 13 residues. CDR3 DNA: TGTGCCAGCAGTGATGAAGGGAACACTGAAGCTTTCTTT. Amino acid sequence: CASSDEGNTEAFF. Based on the CDR3 plus reference TRBV2 and TRBJ1-1, the full variable domain is EPEVTQTPSHQVTQMGQEVILRCVPISNHLYFYWYRQILGQKVEFLVSFYNNEISEKSEIFDDQFSVERPDGSNFTLKIRSTKLEDSAMYFCASSDEGNTEAFFGQGTRLTVV.

This clonotype was recorded a few times. The chain links TRBV27 to TRBJ2-1; 8 nucleotides align to TRBD2. The junction had 8 bases not matched to a gene; V was cut back by 6 bases and J by 10 bases. Germline CDR1 is MNHEY and CDR2 is SMNVEV (reference sequence). The CDR3 totals 13 residues. The CDR3 reads CASSNTAGGEQFF. The CDR3 bases are TGTGCCAGCAGCAACACTGCGGGAGGCGAGCAGTTCTTC.

This clonotype was detected only a few times. The rearrangement uses TRBV20-1 and TRBJ2-7; possibly TRBD2 for D (6 bases). Trimming stripped 0 bases from V and 2 bases from J, with 14 bases between. This CDR3 comprises 15 residues. Per the germline V gene, CDR1 is DFQATT and CDR2 is SNEGSKA (reference sequence). DNA for the CDR3: TGCAGTGCTAGAGATCCTGGCGGGGCAACCTACGAGCAGTACTTC. Residues: CSARDPGGATYEQYF.

This clonotype was found a few times. The rearrangement links TRBV27 to TRBJ2-6; a weak D match, TRBD1 (5 bases). The CDR3 is 15 amino acids. V lost 5 bases and J 1 base, leaving 9 bases between the germline ends. Germline lookup yields CDR1 MNHEY and CDR2 SMNVEV (reference sequence). The CDR3 DNA reads as TGTGCCAGCAGTCCCCGACAGTCTGGGGCCAACGTCCTGACTTTC. Translation: CASSPRQSGANVLTF.

The chain has TRBV12-3 or TRBV12-4 and TRBJ2-5; weak D call: TRBD2 (6 bases). Trimming cost V 5 bases and J 4 bases, with 20 bases left between them. The CDR3 contains 16 residues. In DNA, the CDR3 is TGTGCCAGCAGTCGTGAGGTTGTGGGGAGGCGAGAGACCCAGTACTTC. This sequence encodes CASSREVVGRRETQYF.

The CDR3 DNA is TGTGCCAGCAGCTTAAACCACCAACTAGCGGGAGAGGTCAATGAGCAGTTCTTC. It codes for CASSLNHQLAGEVNEQFF. The chain carries TRBV11-2 and TRBJ2-1; 11 bases agree with TRBD2. Trimming removed 2 bases from V and 6 bases from J; junction bases left unmatched: 12. Germline V lookup: CDR1 SGHAT, CDR2 FQNNGV. The CDR3 spans 18 residues.

CDR3 residues: CASSPRGNSGANVLTF. The DNA of the CDR3 is TGCGCCAGCAGCCCAAGAGGGAACTCTGGGGCCAACGTCCTGACTTTC. The V gene is TRBV4-1, the J gene TRBJ2-6; weak D call: TRBD2 (5 bases). There are 16 residues in the CDR3. V shed 4 bases and J shed 0 bases, with 10 bases lying between them. Germline assignment: CDR1 MGHRA and CDR2 YSYEKL.

At least ten counts were recorded for this clonotype. The chain has TRBV5-1 and TRBJ2-5; TRBD1 or TRBD2 may be the D gene (5 bases each). Germline values: CDR1 SGHRS, CDR2 YFSETQ. The CDR3 runs to 14 residues. Deletions cut 4 bases from V and 2 bases from J, with 12 bases between. The CDR3 is CASSPTGTQETQYF. CDR3 nucleotides: TGCGCCAGCAGCCCTACCGGGACGCAAGAGACCCAGTACTTC.